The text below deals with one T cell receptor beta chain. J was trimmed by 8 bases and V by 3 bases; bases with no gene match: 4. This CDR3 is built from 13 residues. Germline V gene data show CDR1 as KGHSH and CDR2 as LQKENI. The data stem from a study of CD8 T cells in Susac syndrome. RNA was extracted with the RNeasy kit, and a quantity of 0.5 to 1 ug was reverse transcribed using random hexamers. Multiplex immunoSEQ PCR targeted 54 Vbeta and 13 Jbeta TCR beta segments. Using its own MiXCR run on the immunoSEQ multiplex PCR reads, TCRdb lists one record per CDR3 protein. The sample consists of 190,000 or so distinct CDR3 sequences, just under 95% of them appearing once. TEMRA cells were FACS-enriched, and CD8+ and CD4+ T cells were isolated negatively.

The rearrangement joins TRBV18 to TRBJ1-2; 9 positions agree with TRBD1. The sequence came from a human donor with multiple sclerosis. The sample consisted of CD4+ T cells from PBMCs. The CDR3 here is CASSPDRGVGYTF. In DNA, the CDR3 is TGTGCCAGCTCACCGGACAGGGGTGTCGGCTACACCTTC.